This T cell receptor beta chain was recorded in a study of identical twins. There are many counts of this clonotype. Trimming removed 5 bases from V and 5 bases from J, with 18 bases in between. The CDR3 contains 15 residues. TCRdb independently ran MiXCR on the 5' RACE reads; one entry per CDR3 protein. Of 430,000 or so distinct CDR3 sequences listed, approximately 24% are singletons. The data also belong to a second study, concerning T cells expressing NK-cell markers. That report adds: It was sorted CD3+CD56-NKG2C+, CD3+CD56+NKG2C- and CD3+CD56+NKG2C+ T cells that provided the TCR beta repertoires. Serological testing identified seven of the eight sequenced donors as HCMV-seropositive and one as seronegative.

What was sequenced was CD4+ T cells sorted from blood. The V and J genes are TRBV12-3 or TRBV12-4 and TRBJ2-5; possibly TRBD2 for D (5 bases). The source of this sequence is a woman aged 18-30 years in good health. The CDR3 spells CASSPTYVTGETQYF. The CDR3 nucleotides are TGTGCCAGCAGTCCTACCTATGTAACGGGGGAGACCCAGTACTTC.